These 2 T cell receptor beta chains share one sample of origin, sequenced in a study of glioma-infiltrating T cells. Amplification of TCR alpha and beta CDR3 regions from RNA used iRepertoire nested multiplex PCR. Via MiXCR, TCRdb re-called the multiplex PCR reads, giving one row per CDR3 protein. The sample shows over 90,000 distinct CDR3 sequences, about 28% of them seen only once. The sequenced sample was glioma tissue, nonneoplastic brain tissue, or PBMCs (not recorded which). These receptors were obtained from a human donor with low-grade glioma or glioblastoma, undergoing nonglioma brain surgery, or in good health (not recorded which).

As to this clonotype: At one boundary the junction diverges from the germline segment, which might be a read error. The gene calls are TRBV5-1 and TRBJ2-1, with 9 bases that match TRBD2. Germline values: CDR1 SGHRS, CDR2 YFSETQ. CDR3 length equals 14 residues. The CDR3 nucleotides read TGCGCCAGCAGCGCGGGGGGGGCTCTCAATGAGCAGTCCTTC. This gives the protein CASSAGGALNEQSF.

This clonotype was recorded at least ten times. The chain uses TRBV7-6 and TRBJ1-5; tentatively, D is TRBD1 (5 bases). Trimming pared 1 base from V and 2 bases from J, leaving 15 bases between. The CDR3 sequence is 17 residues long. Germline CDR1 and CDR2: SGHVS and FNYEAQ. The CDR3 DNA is TGTGCCAGCAGCTTAGTGACGGGGACCCTAGGCAATCAGCCCCAGCATTTT. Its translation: CASSLVTGTLGNQPQHF. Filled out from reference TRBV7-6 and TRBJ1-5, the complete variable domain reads GAGVSQSPRYKVTKRGQDVALRCDPISGHVSLYWYRQALGQGPEFLTYFNYEAQQDKSGLPNDRFSAERPEGSISTLTIQRTEQRDSAMYRCASSLVTGTLGNQPQHFGDGTRLSIL.